The entry that follows covers one T cell receptor (beta chain) sequence. In its sample, this clone was seen a few times. Its antigen remains undetermined. Base qualities are not provided; no much larger clone lies one nucleotide away. TCRbeta CDR3 regions were amplified from genomic DNA by means of the immunoSEQ Assay, a bias-controlled multiplex PCR. The paper's processing steps were these. The number of nucleated cells in each sample was estimated by amplification of reference gene primers within the assay. To quantify the absolute abundance of each unique TCRbeta CDR3 rearrangement, sequence reads were collapsed and filtered. For each sample, productive Simpson clonality was calculated as the square root of Simpson's diversity index over productive rearrangements. Not all clones reach the TCRdb copy of this immuneACCESS table, which keeps in-frame sequences only. Checked studies attribute under half of the gap to unresolved V genes and leave the rest unexplained. That table is the source of V, J and clone size, and D and trimming were worked out from the DNA. The sample table records 180,000 or so clones; approximately 84% of these occur just once. The ten most abundant clones make up 7.7% of the sample.

The record originates from a study of blood T cell repertoires in COVID-19 (dated by TCRdb to 2020 to 2022). In terms of the full investigation: The collaborator samples originated in the United States, Italy and Spain and spanned the acute and convalescent phases of COVID-19. The sample metadata nearly always contained a de-identified subject ID, COVID-19 status, age in years and sex. The repertoires were made available in a free public database intended to serve as a resource for research on the immune response to SARS-CoV-2. Subjects who had been exposed to COVID-19, were actively infected with it, or had recovered from it provided the deeply sampled blood TCRbeta repertoires that made up the dataset. Where available, HLA class I and class II types were obtained from metadata supplied by the sample provider rather than from assay-based typing. Samples were obtained from the ongoing ImmuneRACE study (first 160 participants) and from over 1,000 subjects provided by 6 global collaborators. The material from the prospective study consisted of cDNA or gDNA derived from T cells, B-cell-depleted T cells, or PBMCs. General study outcomes and caveats: Clinical and demographic metadata were provided uncurated, with the amount varying by source and participant.

V loses 7 bases of germline sequence and J loses 7 bases, and the interval between the two ends is 16 bases. Sequences MNHEY (CDR1) and SVGAGI (CDR2) are obtained from the germline V gene. Counted from cysteine to phenylalanine, this CDR3 has 14 amino acids. The CDR3 DNA has 42 bases and is translated from base 1. Samples from volunteer blood donors who had recovered from COVID-19 were contributed by a second Seattle source. Each collaborating institution followed its own protocols to collect whole blood in K2EDTA tubes. For TCRbeta analysis, collaborators shipped samples as frozen whole blood, isolated PBMCs, or DNA extracted from either of those sample types.

The clonotype comes from a man aged 40-55 years who had recovered from COVID-19. The chain employs TRBV6-5 and TRBJ1-4, and TRBD1 may be the D gene, going by 5 matching bases. Sequencing was carried out using peripheral blood. The nucleotide sequence reads as follows: TGTGCCAGCAACGAGGACGGCGGGGGTGAAAAACTGTTTTTT. Its coded protein is CASNEDGGGEKLFF.